Below are 10 T cell receptor beta chains sequenced from a single sample in a study of PD-1 blockade in classical Hodgkin lymphoma. The repertoire was sequenced with immunoSEQ multiplex PCR; TCRdb's copy has only in-frame clones and lacks some. The sample contains 43,000 or so clones, roughly 90% of which appear only once. Every patient had relapsed following autologous stem cell transplantation, and cohorts differed in brentuximab vedotin exposure. The sample was peripheral blood mononuclear cells (PBMCs), taken at baseline. Every receptor here comes from a human donor with classical Hodgkin lymphoma.

The rearrangement joins TRBV27 to TRBJ1-5; D unresolved. V was shortened by 2 bases and J by 8 bases, with 13 bases between the two germline ends. The CDR3 contains 14 residues. Per the germline V gene, CDR1 is MNHEY and CDR2 is SMNVEV (reference sequence). DNA of the CDR3: TGTGCCAGCAGTTTACCCAGGATCGAGGAGCCCCAGCATTTT. This encodes CASSLPRIEEPQHF.

The gene calls are TRBV15 and TRBJ2-7; TRBD1 matches at 12 bases. Trimming took 0 bases from V and 7 from J; bases not matched to a gene: 7. The CDR3 has 16 residues. Germline assignment: CDR1 LNHNV and CDR2 YYDKDF (reference sequence). The CDR3 DNA sequence: TGTGCCACCAGCAGAGATAGAGGGACAGGGGGCCGGGAGCAGTACTTC. It encodes CATSRDRGTGGREQYF.

The chain employs TRBV28 and TRBJ1-2, with D tentatively TRBD1 (5 bases). V was cut by 7 bases and J by 3 bases, with 6 bases left in between. CDR1 is MDHEN, CDR2 SYDVKM, per germline. The CDR3 consists of 11 residues. CDR3 DNA: TGTGCCAGCAAGGGGTACTATGGCTACACCTTC. Its translation is CASKGYYGYTF.

CDR3 sequence reads: CASSLALLADRGREQYF. CDR3 bases: TGCGCCAGCAGCTTGGCCCTCCTTGCGGACAGGGGACGGGAGCAGTACTTC. The gene calls are TRBV5-1 and TRBJ2-7; 9 bases line up with TRBD1. The CDR3 covers 17 residues. In germline, CDR1 is SGHRS, CDR2 YFSETQ. J was trimmed by 7 bases and V by 0 bases; bases with no gene match: 14.

This rearrangement joins TRBV6-1 to TRBJ1-2; 7 bases fit TRBD1. CDR3 size: 14 residues. With 6 bases clipped from V and 6 bases from J, the junction kept 10 bases outside the gene matches. CDR1 and CDR2 from the germline V gene are MNHNS and SASEGT. CDR3 DNA sequence: TGTGCCAGCAGAGGACAGGCCTTTAGGGATGGCTACACCTTC. This encodes CASRGQAFRDGYTF.

J is TRBJ2-6 and V is TRBV19, with TRBD2 matching 8 bases. Germline CDR1 and CDR2: LNHDA and SQIVND (reference sequence). J gave up 2 bases and V 6 bases, and 6 bases lay outside the gene matches. The CDR3 sequence is 16 residues long. The CDR3 reads CASSPAGGTGANVLTF. CDR3 sequence (DNA): TGTGCCAGTAGCCCTGCGGGGGGCACTGGGGCCAACGTCCTGACTTTC.

The chain links TRBV7-8 to TRBJ2-1; 8 bases map to TRBD2. From germline, CDR1 is SGHVS and CDR2 FQNEAQ. The CDR3 runs to 17 residues. V was clipped by 3 bases and J by 2 bases; unmatched bases: 9. CDR3 residues: CASSFKVSGTAYNEQFF. CDR3 in DNA: TGTGCCAGCAGCTTTAAAGTTAGCGGGACCGCCTACAATGAGCAGTTCTTC.

The chain uses TRBV5-4 and TRBJ2-3, with no clear D. Germline CDR1 SGHNT, CDR2 YYREEE (reference sequence). The CDR3 runs to 12 residues. Between the trimmed V and J ends, which lost 3 bases and 2 bases, there was a span of 4 bases. The CDR3 region has the DNA TGTGCCAGCAGCTCCTCCACAGATACGCAGTATTTT. Its protein is CASSSSTDTQYF. Filled out from reference TRBV5-4 and TRBJ2-3, the complete variable domain reads ETGVTQSPTHLIKTRGQQVTLRCSSQSGHNTVSWYQQALGQGPQFIFQYYREEENGRGNFPPRFSGLQFPNYSSELNVNALELDDSALYLCASSSSTDTQYFGPGTRLTVL.

This chain uses TRBV6-5 with TRBJ2-1; D is unclear. From germline, CDR1 is MNHEY and CDR2 SVGAGI. V lost 6 bases and J lost 8, with 8 bases in between. The length of the CDR3 is 11 residues. The CDR3 bases are TGTGCCAGCAGAACCGGACATGAGCAGTTCTTC. Its protein is CASRTGHEQFF.

V is TRBV15 and J is TRBJ2-5, with 12 bases that match TRBD2. V shed 0 bases, J shed 5 bases, and the junction held 10 bases outside the gene matches. CDR1 and CDR2 from the germline V gene are LNHNV and YYDKDF (reference sequence). The CDR3 extends over 18 amino acids. The CDR3 DNA sequence: TGTGCCACCAGCAGAGATTGGGGGACTAGCGGGCTTAGCGAGACCCAGTACTTC. Amino acids: CATSRDWGTSGLSETQYF.